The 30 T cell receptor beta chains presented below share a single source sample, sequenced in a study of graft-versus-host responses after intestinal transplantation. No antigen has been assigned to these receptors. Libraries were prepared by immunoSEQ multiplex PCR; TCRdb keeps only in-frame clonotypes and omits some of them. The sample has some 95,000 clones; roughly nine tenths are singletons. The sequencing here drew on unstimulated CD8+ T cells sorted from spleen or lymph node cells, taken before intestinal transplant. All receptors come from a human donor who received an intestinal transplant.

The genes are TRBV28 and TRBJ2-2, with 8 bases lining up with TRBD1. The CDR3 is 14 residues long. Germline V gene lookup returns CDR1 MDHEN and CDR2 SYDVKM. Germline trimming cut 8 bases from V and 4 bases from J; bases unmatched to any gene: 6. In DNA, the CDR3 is TGTGCCAGCGCCGACAGGGGAAGCACCGGGGAGCTGTTTTTT. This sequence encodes CASADRGSTGELFF.

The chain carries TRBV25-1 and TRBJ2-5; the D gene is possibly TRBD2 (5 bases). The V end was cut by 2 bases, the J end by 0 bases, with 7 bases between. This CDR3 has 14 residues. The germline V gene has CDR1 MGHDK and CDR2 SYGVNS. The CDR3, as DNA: TGTGCCAGCAGTGAAGGCGGGTACCAAGAGACCCAGTACTTC. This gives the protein CASSEGGYQETQYF.

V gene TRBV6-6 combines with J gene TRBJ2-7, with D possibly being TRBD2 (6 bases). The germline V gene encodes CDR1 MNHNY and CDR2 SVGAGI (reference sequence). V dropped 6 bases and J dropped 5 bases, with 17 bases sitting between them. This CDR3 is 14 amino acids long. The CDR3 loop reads CASSPSGTYDEQYF. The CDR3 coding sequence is TGTGCCAGCAGCCCGTCGGGGACTTATGACGAGCAGTACTTC.

The CDR3 bases are TGTGCCAGTAGTGATGGGGGCCTCACTGAAGCTTTCTTT. This codes for CASSDGGLTEAFF. The chain has TRBV19 and TRBJ1-1, with D possibly TRBD1 on 6 matching bases. In germline, CDR1 is LNHDA, CDR2 SQIVND (reference sequence). The CDR3 contains 13 residues. V gave up 5 bases and J gave up 4 bases, with 11 bases separating them.

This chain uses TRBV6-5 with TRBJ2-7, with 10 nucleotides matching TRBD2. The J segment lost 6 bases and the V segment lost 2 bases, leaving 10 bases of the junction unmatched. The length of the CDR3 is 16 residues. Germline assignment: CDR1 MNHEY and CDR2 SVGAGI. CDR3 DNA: TGTGCCAGCAGTTACCTTCCTAGCGGGAGCTGGGGCGAGCAGTACTTC. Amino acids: CASSYLPSGSWGEQYF.

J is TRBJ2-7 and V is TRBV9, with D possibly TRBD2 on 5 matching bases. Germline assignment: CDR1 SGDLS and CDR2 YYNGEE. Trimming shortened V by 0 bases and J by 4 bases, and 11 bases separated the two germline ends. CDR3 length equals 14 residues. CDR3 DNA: TGTGCCAGCAGCGTAGGATGGGGAGCGTACGAGCAGTACTTC. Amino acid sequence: CASSVGWGAYEQYF.

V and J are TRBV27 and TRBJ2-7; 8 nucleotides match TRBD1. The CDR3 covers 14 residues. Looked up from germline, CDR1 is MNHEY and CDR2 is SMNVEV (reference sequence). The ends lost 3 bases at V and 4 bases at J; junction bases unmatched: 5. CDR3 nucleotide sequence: TGTGCCAGCAGTTTTTCGGGACAGGCTTACGAGCAGTACTTC. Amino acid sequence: CASSFSGQAYEQYF.

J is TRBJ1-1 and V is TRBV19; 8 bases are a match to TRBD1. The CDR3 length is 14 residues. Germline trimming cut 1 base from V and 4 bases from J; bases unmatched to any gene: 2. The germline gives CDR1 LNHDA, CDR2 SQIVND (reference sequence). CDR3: CASSIADRGTEAFF. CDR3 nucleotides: TGTGCCAGTAGTATAGCAGACAGGGGCACTGAAGCTTTCTTT. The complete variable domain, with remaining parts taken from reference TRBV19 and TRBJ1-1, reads DGGITQSPKYLFRKEGQNVTLSCEQNLNHDAMYWYRQDPGQGLRLIYYSQIVNDFQKGDIAEGYSVSREKKESFPLTVTSAQKNPTAFYLCASSIADRGTEAFFGQGTRLTVV.

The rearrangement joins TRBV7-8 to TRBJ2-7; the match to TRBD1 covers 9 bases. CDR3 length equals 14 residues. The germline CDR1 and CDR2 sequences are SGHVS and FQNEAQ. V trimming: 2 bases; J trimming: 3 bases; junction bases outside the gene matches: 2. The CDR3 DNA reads TGTGCCAGCAGCTTACCGGGACAGGGCTACGAGCAGTACTTC. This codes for CASSLPGQGYEQYF. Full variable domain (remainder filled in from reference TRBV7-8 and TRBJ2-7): GAGVSQSPRYKVAKRGQDVALRCDPISGHVSLFWYQQALGQGPEFLTYFQNEAQLDKSGLPSDRFFAERPEGSVSTLKIQRTQQEDSAVYLCASSLPGQGYEQYFGPGTRLTVT.

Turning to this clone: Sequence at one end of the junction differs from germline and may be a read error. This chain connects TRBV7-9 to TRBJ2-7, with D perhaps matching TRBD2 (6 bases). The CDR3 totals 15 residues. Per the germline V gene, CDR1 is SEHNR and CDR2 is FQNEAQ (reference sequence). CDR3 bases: TGTGCCGGCAGCCCCCAGGTTGCCACAGGAGGGGAGCAGTACTTC. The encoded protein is CAGSPQVATGGEQYF.

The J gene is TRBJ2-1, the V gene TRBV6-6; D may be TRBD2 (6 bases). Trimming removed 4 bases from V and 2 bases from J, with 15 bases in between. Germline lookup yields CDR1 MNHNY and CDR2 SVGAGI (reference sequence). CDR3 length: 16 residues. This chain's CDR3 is CASSSSPGGPYNEQFF. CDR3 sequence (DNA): TGTGCCAGCAGTTCCTCCCCCGGGGGTCCCTACAATGAGCAGTTCTTC.

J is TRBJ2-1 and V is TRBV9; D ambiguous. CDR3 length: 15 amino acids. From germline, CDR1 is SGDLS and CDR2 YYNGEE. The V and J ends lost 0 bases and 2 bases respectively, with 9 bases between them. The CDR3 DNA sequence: TGTGCCAGCAGCGTAGCAAGCTCCCCCTACAATGAGCAGTTCTTC. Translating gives CASSVASSPYNEQFF.

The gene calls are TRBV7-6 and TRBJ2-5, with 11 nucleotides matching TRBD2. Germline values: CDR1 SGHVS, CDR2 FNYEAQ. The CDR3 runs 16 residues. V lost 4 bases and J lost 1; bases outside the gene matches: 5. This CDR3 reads CASSYGLAGSQETQYF. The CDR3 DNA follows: TGTGCCAGCAGCTACGGACTAGCGGGCTCCCAAGAGACCCAGTACTTC.

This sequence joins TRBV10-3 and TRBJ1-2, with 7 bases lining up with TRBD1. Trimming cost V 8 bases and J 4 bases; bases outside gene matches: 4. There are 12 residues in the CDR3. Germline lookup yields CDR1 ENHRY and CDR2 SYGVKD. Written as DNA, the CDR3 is TGTGCCATCGGCCGGGACAGCTATGGCTACACCTTC. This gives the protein CAIGRDSYGYTF.

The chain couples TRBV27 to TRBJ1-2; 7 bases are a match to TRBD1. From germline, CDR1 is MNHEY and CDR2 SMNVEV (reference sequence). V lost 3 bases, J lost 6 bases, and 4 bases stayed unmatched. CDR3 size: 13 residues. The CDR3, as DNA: TGTGCCAGCAGTTTGACAGGGACGGATGGCTACACCTTC. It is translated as CASSLTGTDGYTF.

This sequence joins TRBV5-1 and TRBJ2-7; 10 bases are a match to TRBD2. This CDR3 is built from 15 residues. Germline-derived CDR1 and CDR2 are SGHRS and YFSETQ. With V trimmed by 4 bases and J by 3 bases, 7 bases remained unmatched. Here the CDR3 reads CASSPRTSGNYEQYF. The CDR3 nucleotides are TGCGCCAGCAGCCCGAGGACTAGCGGAAACTACGAGCAGTACTTC.

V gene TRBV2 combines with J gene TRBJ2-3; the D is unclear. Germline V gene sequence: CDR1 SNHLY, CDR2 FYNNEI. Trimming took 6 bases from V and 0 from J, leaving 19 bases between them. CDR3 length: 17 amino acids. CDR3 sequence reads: CASSTATAAPSTDTQYF. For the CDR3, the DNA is TGTGCCAGCAGCACAGCAACTGCCGCCCCTAGCACAGATACGCAGTATTTT.

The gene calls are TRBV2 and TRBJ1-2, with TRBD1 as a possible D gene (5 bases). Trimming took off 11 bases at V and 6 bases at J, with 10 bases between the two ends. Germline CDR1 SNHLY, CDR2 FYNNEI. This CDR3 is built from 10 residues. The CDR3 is CAGRRDGYTF. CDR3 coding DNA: TGTGCCGGACGCAGGGATGGCTACACCTTC.

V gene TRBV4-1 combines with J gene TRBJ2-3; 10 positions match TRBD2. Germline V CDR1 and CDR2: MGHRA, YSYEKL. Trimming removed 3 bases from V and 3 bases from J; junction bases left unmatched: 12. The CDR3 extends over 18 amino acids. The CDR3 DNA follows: TGCGCCAGCAGCCAGGAAACAAATAGCGGGAGGCGGACAGATACGCAGTATTTT. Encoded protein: CASSQETNSGRRTDTQYF.

The DNA of the CDR3 is TGTGCCAGCAGCGAAAGGGGGTTTAGTCTCACTGCCTACGAGCAGTACTTC. Its protein is CASSERGFSLTAYEQYF. The rearrangement uses TRBV27 and TRBJ2-7; perhaps TRBD1 as D (6 bases). This CDR3 contains 17 residues. Per the germline V gene, CDR1 is MNHEY and CDR2 is SMNVEV (reference sequence). V gave up 6 bases and J gave up 2 bases, with 23 bases separating them.

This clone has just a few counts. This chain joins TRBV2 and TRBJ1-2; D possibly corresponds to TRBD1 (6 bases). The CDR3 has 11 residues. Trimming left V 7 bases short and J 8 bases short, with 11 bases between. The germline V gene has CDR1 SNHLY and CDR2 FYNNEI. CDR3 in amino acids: CASIRGGGYTF. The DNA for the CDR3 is TGTGCCAGCATCCGTGGGGGCGGCTACACCTTC.

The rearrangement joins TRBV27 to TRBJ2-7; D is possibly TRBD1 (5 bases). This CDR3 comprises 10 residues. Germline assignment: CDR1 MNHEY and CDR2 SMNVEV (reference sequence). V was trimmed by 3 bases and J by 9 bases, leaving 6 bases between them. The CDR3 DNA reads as TGTGCCAGCAGTTTTAGGGGGCAGTACTTC. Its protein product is CASSFRGQYF.

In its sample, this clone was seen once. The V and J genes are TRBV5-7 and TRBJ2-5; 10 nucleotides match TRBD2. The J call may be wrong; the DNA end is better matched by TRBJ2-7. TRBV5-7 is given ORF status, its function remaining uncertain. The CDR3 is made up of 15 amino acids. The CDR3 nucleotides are TGTGCCAGCAGCTTAGGACTAGCGGAATCCTACGAGCAGTACTTC. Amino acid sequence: CASSLGLAESYEQYF.

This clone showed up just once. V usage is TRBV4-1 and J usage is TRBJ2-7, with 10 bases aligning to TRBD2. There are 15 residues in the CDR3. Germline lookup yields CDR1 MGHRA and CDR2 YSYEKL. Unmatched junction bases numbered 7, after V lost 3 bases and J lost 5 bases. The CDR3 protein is CASSHPSGSVDEQYF. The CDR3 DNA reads TGCGCCAGCAGCCACCCTAGCGGGAGTGTCGACGAGCAGTACTTC.

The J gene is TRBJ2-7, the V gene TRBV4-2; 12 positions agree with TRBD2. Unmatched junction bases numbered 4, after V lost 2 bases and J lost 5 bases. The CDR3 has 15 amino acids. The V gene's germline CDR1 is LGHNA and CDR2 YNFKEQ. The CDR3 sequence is CASSQLLAGGNEQYF. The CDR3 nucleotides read TGTGCCAGCAGCCAATTACTAGCGGGAGGCAACGAGCAGTACTTC.

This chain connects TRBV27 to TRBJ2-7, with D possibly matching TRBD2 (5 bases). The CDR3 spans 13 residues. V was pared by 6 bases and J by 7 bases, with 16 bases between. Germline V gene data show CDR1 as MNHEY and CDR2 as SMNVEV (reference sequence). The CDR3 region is CASSIAGQREQYF. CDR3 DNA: TGTGCCAGCAGCATCGCGGGTCAAAGGGAGCAGTACTTC.

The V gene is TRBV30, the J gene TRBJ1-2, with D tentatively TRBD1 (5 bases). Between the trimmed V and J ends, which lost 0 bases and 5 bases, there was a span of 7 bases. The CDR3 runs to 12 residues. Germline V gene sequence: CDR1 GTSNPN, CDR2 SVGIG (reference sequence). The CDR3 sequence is CAWSVGGYGYTF. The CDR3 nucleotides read TGTGCCTGGAGTGTGGGGGGGTATGGCTACACCTTC.

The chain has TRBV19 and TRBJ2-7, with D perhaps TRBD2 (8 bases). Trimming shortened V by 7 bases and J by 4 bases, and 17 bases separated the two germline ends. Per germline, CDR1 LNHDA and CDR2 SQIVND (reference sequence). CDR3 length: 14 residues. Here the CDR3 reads CASTPGGTSYEQYF. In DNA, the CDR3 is TGTGCCAGTACCCCAGGGGGGACTAGTTACGAGCAGTACTTC.

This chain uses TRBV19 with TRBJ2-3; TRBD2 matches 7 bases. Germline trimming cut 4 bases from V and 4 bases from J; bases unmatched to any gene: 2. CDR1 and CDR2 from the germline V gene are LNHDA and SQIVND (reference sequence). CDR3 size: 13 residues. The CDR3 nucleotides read TGTGCCAGTAGTAGCGGGAGTGCAGATACGCAGTATTTT. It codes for CASSSGSADTQYF.

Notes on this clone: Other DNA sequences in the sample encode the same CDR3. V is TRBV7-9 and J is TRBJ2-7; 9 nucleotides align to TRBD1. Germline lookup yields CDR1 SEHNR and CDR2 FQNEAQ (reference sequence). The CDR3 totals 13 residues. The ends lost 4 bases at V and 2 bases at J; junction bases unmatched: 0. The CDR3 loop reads CASSYRGPYEQYF. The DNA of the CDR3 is TGTGCCAGCAGCTACAGGGGGCCCTACGAGCAGTACTTC.